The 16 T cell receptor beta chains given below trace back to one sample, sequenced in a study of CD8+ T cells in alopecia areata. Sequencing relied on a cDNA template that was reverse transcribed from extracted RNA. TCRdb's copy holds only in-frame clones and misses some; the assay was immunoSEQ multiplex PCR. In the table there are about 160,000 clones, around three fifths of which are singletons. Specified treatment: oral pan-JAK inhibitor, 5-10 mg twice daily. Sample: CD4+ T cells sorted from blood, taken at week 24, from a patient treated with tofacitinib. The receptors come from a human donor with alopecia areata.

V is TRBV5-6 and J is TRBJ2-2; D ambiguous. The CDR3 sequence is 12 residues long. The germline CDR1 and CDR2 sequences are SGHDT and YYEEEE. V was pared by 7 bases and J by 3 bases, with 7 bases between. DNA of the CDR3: TGTGCCAGCTCCGCCTACACCGGGGAGCTGTTTTTT. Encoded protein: CASSAYTGELFF.

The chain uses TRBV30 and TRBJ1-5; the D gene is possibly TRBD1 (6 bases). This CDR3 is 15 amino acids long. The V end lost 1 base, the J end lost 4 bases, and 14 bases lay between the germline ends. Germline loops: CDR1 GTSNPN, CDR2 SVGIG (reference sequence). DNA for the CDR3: TGTGCCTGGAGTGCGATACAGGGAGAGAATCAGCCCCAGCATTTT. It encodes CAWSAIQGENQPQHF.

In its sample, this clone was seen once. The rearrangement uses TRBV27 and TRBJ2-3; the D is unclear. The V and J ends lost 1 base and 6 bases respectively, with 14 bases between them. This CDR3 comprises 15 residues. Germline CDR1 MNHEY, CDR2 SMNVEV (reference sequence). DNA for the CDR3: TGTGCCAGCAGTTTATATTACCCGCTGGGGGATACGCAGTATTTT. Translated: CASSLYYPLGDTQYF.

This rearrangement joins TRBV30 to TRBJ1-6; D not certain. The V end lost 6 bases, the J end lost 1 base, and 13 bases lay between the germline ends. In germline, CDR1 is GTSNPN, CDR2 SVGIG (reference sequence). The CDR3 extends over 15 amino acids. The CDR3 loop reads CACQTRVSYNSPLHF. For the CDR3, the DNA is TGTGCCTGCCAGACAAGAGTTTCCTATAATTCACCCCTCCACTTT.

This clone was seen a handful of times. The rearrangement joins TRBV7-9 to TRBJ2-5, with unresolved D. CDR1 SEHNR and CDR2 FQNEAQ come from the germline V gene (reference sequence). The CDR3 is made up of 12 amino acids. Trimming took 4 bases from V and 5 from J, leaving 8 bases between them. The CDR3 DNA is TGTGCCAGCAGCTCAAACATGGAGACCCAGTACTTC. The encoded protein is CASSSNMETQYF.

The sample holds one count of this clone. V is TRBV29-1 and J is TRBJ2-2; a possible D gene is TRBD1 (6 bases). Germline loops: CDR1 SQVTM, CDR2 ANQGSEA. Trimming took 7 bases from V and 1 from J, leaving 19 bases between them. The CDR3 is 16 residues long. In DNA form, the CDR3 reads TGCAGCGGAAGGGACATTCAGCAGGGGAACACCGGGGAGCTGTTTTTT. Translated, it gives CSGRDIQQGNTGELFF.

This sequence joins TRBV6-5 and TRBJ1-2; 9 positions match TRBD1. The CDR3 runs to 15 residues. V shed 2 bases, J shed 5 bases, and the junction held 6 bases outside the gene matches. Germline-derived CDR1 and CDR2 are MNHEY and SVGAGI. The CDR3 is CASSYADRGFYGYTF. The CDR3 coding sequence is TGTGCCAGCAGTTACGCGGACAGGGGCTTTTATGGCTACACCTTC.

The CDR3 DNA follows: TGTGCCAGCTCAGGAAACGGGGGGAACATTCAGTACTTC. Amino acids: CASSGNGGNIQYF. The chain links TRBV9 to TRBJ2-4, with 7 bases lining up with TRBD2. Germline V gene data show CDR1 as SGDLS and CDR2 as YYNGEE. This CDR3 is 13 amino acids long. The V segment lost 7 bases and the J segment 7 bases; nucleotides outside the gene matches: 8.

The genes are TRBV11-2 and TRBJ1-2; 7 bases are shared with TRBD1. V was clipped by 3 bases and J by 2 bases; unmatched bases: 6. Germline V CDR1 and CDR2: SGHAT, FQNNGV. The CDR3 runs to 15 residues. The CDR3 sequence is CASSFGTAENYGYTF. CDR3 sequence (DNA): TGTGCCAGCAGCTTCGGGACAGCCGAGAACTATGGCTACACCTTC.

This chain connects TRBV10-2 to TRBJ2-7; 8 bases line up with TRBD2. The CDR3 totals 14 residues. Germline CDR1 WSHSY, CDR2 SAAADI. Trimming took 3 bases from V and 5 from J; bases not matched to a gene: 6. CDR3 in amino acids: CASSDVGGANEQYF. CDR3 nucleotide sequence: TGCGCCAGCAGTGATGTCGGGGGGGCGAACGAGCAGTACTTC.

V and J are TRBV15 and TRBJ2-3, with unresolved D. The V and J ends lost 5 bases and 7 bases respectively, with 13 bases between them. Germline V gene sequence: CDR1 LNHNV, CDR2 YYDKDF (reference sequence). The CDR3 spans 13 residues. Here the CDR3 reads CATSPDMSNTQYF. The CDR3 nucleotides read TGTGCCACCAGCCCTGATATGTCAAATACGCAGTATTTT.

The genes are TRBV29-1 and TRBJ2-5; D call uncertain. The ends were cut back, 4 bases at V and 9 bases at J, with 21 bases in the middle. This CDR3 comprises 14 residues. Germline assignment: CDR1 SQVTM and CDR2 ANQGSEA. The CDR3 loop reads CSVAYFVCLRAQYF. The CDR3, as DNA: TGCAGCGTTGCCTACTTTGTGTGTTTAAGAGCCCAGTACTTC.

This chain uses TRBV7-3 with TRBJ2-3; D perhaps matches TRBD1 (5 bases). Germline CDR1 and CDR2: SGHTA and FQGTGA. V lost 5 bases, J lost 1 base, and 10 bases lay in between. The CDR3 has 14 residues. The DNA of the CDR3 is TGTGCCAGCAGCCCAGACAGAGGCACAGATACGCAGTATTTT. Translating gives CASSPDRGTDTQYF.

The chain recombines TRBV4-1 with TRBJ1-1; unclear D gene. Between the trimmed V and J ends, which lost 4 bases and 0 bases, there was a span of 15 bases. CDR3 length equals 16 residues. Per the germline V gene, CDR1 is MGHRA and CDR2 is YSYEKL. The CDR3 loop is CASSPPPGSLNTEAFF. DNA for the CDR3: TGCGCCAGCAGCCCCCCCCCGGGCAGTCTGAACACTGAAGCTTTCTTT.

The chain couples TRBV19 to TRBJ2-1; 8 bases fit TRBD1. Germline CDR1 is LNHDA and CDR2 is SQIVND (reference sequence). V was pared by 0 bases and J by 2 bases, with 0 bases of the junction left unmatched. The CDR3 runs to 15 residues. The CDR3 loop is CASSIEDRAYNEQFF. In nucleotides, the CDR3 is TGTGCCAGTAGTATAGAGGACAGGGCCTACAATGAGCAGTTCTTC. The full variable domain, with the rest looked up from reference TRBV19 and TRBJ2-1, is DGGITQSPKYLFRKEGQNVTLSCEQNLNHDAMYWYRQDPGQGLRLIYYSQIVNDFQKGDIAEGYSVSREKKESFPLTVTSAQKNPTAFYLCASSIEDRAYNEQFFGPGTRLTVL.

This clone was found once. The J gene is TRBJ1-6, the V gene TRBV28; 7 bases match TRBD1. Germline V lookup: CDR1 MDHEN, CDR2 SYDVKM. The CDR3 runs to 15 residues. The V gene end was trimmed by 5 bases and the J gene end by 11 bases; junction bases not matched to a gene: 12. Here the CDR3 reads CASSPEDRRLPPLHF. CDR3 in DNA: TGTGCCAGCAGTCCCGAGGACAGGAGGTTGCCACCCCTCCACTTT.